A selection of T cell receptor beta chains follows, all from one sample in a study of blood T cell repertoires in COVID-19. Measured with immunoSEQ multiplex PCR; TCRdb has only the in-frame clones, and not every one. The table shows fewer than 200,000 clones, with approximately 79% occurring only once. Sequences were obtained from peripheral blood. These TCRs come from an elderly woman with acute or convalescent COVID-19. CDR3s include the opening cysteine and the closing phenylalanine or tryptophan. The D gene is left open where the match is weak. Part of the rows lack a size; the others show once, few, many or a class for expanded clones.

>-|TRBV19|-|TRBJ1-3
TGTGCCAGTAGCCGGTGGTCAGGAAACACCATATATTTT
CASSRWSGNTIYF
>-|TRBV20-1|-|TRBJ1-2
TGCAGTGCTAGTTACCTCAGGGACTATGGCTACACCTTC
CSASYLRDYGYTF
>-|TRBV7-8|-|TRBJ2-2
TGTGCCAGCAGCTTAACCGGGACTACCGGGGAGCTGTTTTTT
CASSLTGTTGELFF
>-|TRBV12-3/TRBV12-4|-|TRBJ1-1
TGTGCCAGCAGTCGGACTATCACTGAAGCTTTCTTT
CASSRTITEAFF
>-|TRBV7-2|-|TRBJ2-3
TGTGCCAGCAGCTTACCTCCAGATACGCAGTATTTT
CASSLPPDTQYF
>-|TRBV2|-|TRBJ1-1
TGTGCCAGCATCAGGGGCACGAACACTGAAGCTTTCTTT
CASIRGTNTEAFF
>-|TRBV3-1/TRBV3-2|few|TRBJ2-2
TGTGCCAGCGAATTGCAGGGAAAAGGGACCGGGGAGCTGTTTTTT
CASELQGKGTGELFF
>-|TRBV28|-|TRBJ2-7
TGTGCCAGCAGTTTAGGAGGGGCCTTCTCCTACGAGCAGTACTTC
CASSLGGAFSYEQYF
>TRBD2|TRBV7-2|-|TRBJ2-1
TGTGCCAGCAGCTTAGGGGGGGGGTCCTACAATGAGCAGTTCTTC
CASSLGGGSYNEQFF
>-|TRBV20-1|-|TRBJ2-7
TGCAGTACAGGTACCTACGAGCAGTACTTC
CSTGTYEQYF
>TRBD2|TRBV19|-|TRBJ2-7
TGTGCCAGTAGTCGGGAGCGGGAGGGCCTTAACGAGCAGTACTTC
CASSREREGLNEQYF
>-|TRBV12-5|-|TRBJ1-2
TGTGCTAGTGGTTTGGTAAAGGCAGGCCGCTACACCTTC
CASGLVKAGRYTF
>-|TRBV3-1/TRBV3-2|-|TRBJ2-3
TGTGCCAGCAGCCAAAACATAGCGTCTAGCACAGATACGCAGTATTTT
CASSQNIASSTDTQYF
>-|TRBV19|-|TRBJ1-5
TGTGCCAGTACCGCAGCCGGGATTCCCAATCAGCCCCAGCATTTT
CASTAAGIPNQPQHF
>TRBD2|TRBV6-5|-|TRBJ2-7
TGTGCCAGCAGTTACGCCGCTAGCGGGAGCTCCTACGAGCAGTACTTC
CASSYAASGSSYEQYF
>TRBD2|TRBV5-1|-|TRBJ2-1
TGCGCCAGCAGTCCAGCGGGAGAGAGTGAGCAGTTCTTC
CASSPAGESEQFF
>TRBD2|TRBV20-1|-|TRBJ2-1
TGCAGTGCTAGTCCCCCTCCCGGGAGGGCATTCAATGAGCAGTTCTTC
CSASPPPGRAFNEQFF
>TRBD1|TRBV19|-|TRBJ2-1
TGTGCCAGTAGCCAGGGGGCAAGGTCCTACAATGAGCAGTTCTTC
CASSQGARSYNEQFF
>-|TRBV27|-|TRBJ2-1
TGTGCCAGCAGTTTAGGTTCCGGTGGCAATGAGCAGTTCTTC
CASSLGSGGNEQFF
>-|TRBV7-9|-|TRBJ2-2
TGTGCCAGCAGCCTAGGACTGGATTCCACCGGGGAGCTGTTTTTT
CASSLGLDSTGELFF
>TRBD1|TRBV6-5|once|TRBJ2-7
TGTGCCAGCTCCACAGCCGGGACAGATTACGAGCAGTACTTC
CASSTAGTDYEQYF
>-|TRBV2|-|TRBJ1-4
TGTGCCAGCAGTGGCGTCAGGTCGAATGAAAAACTGTTTTTT
CASSGVRSNEKLFF
>-|TRBV5-5|few|TRBJ2-7
TGTGCCAGCAGCCCGACCCTAAGGCGGAATTTCTACGAGCAGTACTTC
CASSPTLRRNFYEQYF